A few counts support the clone carrying this T cell receptor beta chain. Its antigen is unknown. The V gene's germline CDR1 is SGHRS and CDR2 YFSETQ. Trimming removed 0 bases from V and 3 bases from J, with 13 bases in between. This CDR3 region has 16 residues. TCRdb re-derived calls from the 5' RACE reads in MiXCR, one entry per CDR3 protein. Of approximately 140,000 distinct CDR3 sequences listed, under 55% were seen once; the top ten hold over 12%. The sample is drawn from a study of CD8 T cells in ankylosing spondylitis. General study findings and limits: A TCR beta motif made of fewer than ten highly homologous variants seemed typical of ankylosing spondylitis blood.

Sequenced material: synovial fluid, either unsorted or a sorted T cell fraction (not recorded which). The chain joins TRBV5-1 to TRBJ2-1; D call uncertain. The receptor comes from a male donor with ankylosing spondylitis. The CDR3 here is CASSLALFWDYNEQFF. The CDR3 DNA sequence: TGCGCCAGCAGCTTGGCTCTGTTCTGGGACTACAATGAGCAGTTCTTC.